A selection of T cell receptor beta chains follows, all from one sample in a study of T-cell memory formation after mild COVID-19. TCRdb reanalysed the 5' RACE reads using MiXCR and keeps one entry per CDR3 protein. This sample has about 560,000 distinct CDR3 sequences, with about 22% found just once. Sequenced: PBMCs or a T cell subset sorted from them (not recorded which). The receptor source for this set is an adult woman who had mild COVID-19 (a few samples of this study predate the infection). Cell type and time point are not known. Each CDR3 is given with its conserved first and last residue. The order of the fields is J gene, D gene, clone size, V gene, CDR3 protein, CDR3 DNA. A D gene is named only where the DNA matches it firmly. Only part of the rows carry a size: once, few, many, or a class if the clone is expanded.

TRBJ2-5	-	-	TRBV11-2	CASSFNPGETQYF	TGTGCCAGCAGCTTTAATCCCGGAGAGACCCAGTACTTC
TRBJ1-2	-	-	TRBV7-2	CASSLGGKGVGYTF	TGTGCCAGCAGCTTAGGCGGGAAAGGGGTTGGCTACACCTTC
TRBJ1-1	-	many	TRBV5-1	CASSSGTQLNTEAFF	TGCGCCAGCAGCTCGGGGACACAATTGAACACTGAAGCTTTCTTT
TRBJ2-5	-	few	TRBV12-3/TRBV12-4	CASRPHFRETQYF	TGTGCCAGCAGGCCCCATTTCAGAGAGACCCAGTACTTC
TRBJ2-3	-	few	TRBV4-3	CASSQGNAGTKDTQYF	TGCGCCAGCAGCCAAGGGAATGCAGGGACGAAAGATACGCAGTATTTT
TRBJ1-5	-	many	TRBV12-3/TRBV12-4	CASSLRDGNQPQHF	TGTGCCAGCAGTTTGCGGGACGGAAATCAGCCCCAGCATTTT
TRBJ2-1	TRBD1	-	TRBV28	CASSLPRRDRGYNEQFF	TGTGCCAGCAGTTTACCGCGGCGGGACAGGGGCTACAATGAGCAGTTCTTC
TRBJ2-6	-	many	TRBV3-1	CASSQPGDSGANVLTF	TGTGCCAGCAGCCAACCGGGAGACTCTGGGGCCAACGTCCTGACTTTC
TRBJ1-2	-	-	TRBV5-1	CASRDQDSYDYTF	TGCGCCAGCAGAGACCAGGACTCCTATGACTACACCTTC
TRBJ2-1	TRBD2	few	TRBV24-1	CATSDLGSGSYNEQFF	TGTGCCACCAGTGATTTAGGTAGCGGGAGCTACAATGAGCAGTTCTTC
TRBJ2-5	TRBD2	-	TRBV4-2	CASSREGLAGRGETQYF	TGTGCCAGCAGCCGTGAGGGACTAGCGGGGCGAGGGGAGACCCAGTACTTC
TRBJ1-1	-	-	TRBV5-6	CASSLSPLEAFF	TGTGCCAGCAGCTTGTCCCCCCTGGAGGCTTTCTTT
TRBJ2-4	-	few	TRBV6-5	CASSYSWKRNIQYF	TGTGCCAGCAGTTACTCCTGGAAAAGGAACATTCAGTACTTC
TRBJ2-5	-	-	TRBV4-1	CASSQFLRDTQETQYF	TGCGCCAGCAGCCAGTTCCTCCGGGACACTCAAGAGACCCAGTACTTC
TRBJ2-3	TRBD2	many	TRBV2	CASSDRREGMGDTQYF	TGTGCCAGCAGTGATCGGCGGGAGGGCATGGGAGATACGCAGTATTTT
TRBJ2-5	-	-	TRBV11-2	CASSLHREKTQYF	TGTGCCAGCAGCTTACACAGGGAAAAGACCCAGTACTTC
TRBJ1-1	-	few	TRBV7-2	CASSLEVYGNTEAFF	TGTGCCAGCAGCTTAGAGGTCTACGGTAACACTGAAGCTTTCTTT
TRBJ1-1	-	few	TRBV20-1	CSAASGPNTEAFF	TGCAGTGCCGCCTCAGGACCGAACACTGAAGCTTTCTTT
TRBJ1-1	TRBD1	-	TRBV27	CASSPPTGVRAFF	TGTGCCAGCAGTCCGCCTACAGGGGTACGAGCTTTCTTT
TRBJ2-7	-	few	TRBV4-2	CASSPEAPREQYF	TGTGCCAGCAGCCCAGAGGCCCCGCGCGAGCAGTACTTC
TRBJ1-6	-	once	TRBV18	CASSFWDQVDSPLHF	TGTGCCAGCTCATTCTGGGACCAGGTCGATTCACCCCTCCACTTT
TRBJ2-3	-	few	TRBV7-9	CARADAKSTDTQYF	TGTGCCAGGGCGGACGCTAAGAGCACAGATACGCAGTATTTT
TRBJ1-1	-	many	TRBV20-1	CSASRGNTEAFF	TGCAGTGCTAGTCGAGGGAACACTGAAGCTTTCTTT
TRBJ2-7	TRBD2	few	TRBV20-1	CSARGLAGPHYEQYF	TGCAGTGCTAGAGGTCTAGCGGGACCTCACTACGAGCAGTACTTC
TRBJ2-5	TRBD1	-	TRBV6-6	CASSRQGPETQYF	TGTGCCAGCAGTCGACAGGGCCCAGAGACCCAGTACTTC
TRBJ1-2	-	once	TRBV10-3	CAISDMYGYTF	TGTGCCATCAGTGATATGTATGGCTACACCTTC
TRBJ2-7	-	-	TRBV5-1	CASSPQGSDEQYF	TGCGCCAGCAGCCCCCAAGGGTCGGACGAGCAGTACTTC
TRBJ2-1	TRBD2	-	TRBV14	CASNQTSGLAGVSEQFF	TGTGCCAGCAACCAAACGTCGGGGCTAGCGGGAGTAAGTGAGCAGTTCTTC
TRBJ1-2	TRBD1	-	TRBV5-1	CASSWTGWFVNEGYTF	TGCGCCAGCAGCTGGACAGGGTGGTTTGTTAACGAAGGCTACACCTTC
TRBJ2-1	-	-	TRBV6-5	CASSYSGSQYEQFF	TGTGCCAGCAGTTACTCCGGGAGCCAGTATGAGCAGTTCTTC
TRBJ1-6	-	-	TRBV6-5	CASRGYGTPNSPLHF	TGTGCCAGCAGGGGATACGGGACACCCAATTCACCCCTCCACTTT
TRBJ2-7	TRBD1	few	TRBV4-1	CASSQARDRNYEQYF	TGCGCCAGCAGCCAAGCGAGGGACAGGAACTACGAGCAGTACTTC
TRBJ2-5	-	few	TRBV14	CASSFNTAIETQYF	TGTGCCAGCAGTTTTAACACGGCGATTGAGACCCAGTACTTC
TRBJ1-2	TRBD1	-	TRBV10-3	CAISSTTGDYGYTF	TGTGCCATCAGTTCGACCACAGGGGACTATGGCTACACCTTC
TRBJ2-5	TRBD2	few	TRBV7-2	CASSQSGLARQETQYF	TGTGCCAGCAGCCAATCGGGACTAGCTAGACAAGAGACCCAGTACTTC
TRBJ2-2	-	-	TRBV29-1	CSVSRSPNTGELFF	TGCAGCGTTTCCCGGTCCCCGAACACCGGGGAGCTGTTTTTT
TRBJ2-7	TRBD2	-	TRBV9	CASSKYSGNHYEQYF	TGTGCCAGCAGCAAATATAGCGGGAATCACTACGAGCAGTACTTC
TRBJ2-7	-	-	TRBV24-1	CATAAGDYDQYF	TGTGCCACCGCCGCGGGCGACTACGATCAGTACTTC
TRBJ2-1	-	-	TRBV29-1	CSVITPTSSYNEQFF	TGCAGCGTGATTACCCCTACTAGCTCCTACAATGAGCAGTTCTTC
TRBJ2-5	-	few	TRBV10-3	CAISSALGGMETQYF	TGTGCCATCAGCTCCGCCCTGGGGGGAATGGAGACCCAGTACTTC
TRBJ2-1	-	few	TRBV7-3	CASSYRALHNEQFF	TGTGCCAGCAGCTACCGGGCGCTTCACAATGAGCAGTTCTTC
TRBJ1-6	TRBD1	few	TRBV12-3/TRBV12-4	CASSFNPLYPTGTATNQPLHF	TGTGCCAGCAGTTTCAACCCCTTATACCCCACCGGGACAGCTACAAATCAGCCCCTCCACTTT
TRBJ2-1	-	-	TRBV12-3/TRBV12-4	CASSFHRDDEQFF	TGTGCCAGCAGTTTCCACCGCGACGATGAGCAGTTCTTC
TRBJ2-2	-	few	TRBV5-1	CASKSTGELFF	TGCGCCAGCAAGTCAACCGGGGAGCTGTTTTTT
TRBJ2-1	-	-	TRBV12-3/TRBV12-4	CASSGVSSYNEQFF	TGTGCCAGCAGTGGGGTGAGCTCCTACAATGAGCAGTTCTTC
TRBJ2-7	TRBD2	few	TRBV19	CASSILAGTYEQYF	TGTGCCAGTAGTATACTAGCGGGGACCTACGAGCAGTACTTC
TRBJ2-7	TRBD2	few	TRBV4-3	CASSRMALAGGPSSYEQYF	TGCGCCAGCAGCCGTATGGCGCTAGCGGGAGGGCCGAGCTCCTACGAGCAGTACTTC
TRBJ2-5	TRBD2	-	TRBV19	CASSTWTSGRRETQYF	TGTGCCAGTAGTACTTGGACTAGCGGGAGGCGAGAGACCCAGTACTTC
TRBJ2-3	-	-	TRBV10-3	CAISGAGDTQYF	TGTGCCATCAGTGGGGCCGGAGATACGCAGTATTTT
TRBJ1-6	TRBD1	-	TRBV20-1	CSARRQGANNSPLHF	TGCAGTGCTAGAAGACAGGGGGCAAATAATTCACCCCTCCACTTT
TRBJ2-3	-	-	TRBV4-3	CASSLKVPISTDTQYF	TGCGCCAGCAGCCTTAAGGTACCCATAAGCACAGATACGCAGTATTTT
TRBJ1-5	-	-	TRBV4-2	CASSQEISISNQPQHF	TGTGCCAGCAGCCAAGAAATCTCTATAAGCAATCAGCCCCAGCATTTT
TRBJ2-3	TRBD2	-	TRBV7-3	CASSLKPGLAGTTDTQYF	TGTGCCAGCAGCTTAAAACCGGGACTAGCGGGGACGACAGATACGCAGTATTTT
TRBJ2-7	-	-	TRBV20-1	CSALDPTRKIYEQYF	TGCAGTGCGTTAGACCCGACTAGGAAGATATACGAGCAGTACTTC
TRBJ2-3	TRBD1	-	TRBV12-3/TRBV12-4	CASSLMGQGADTQYF	TGTGCCAGCAGTTTAATGGGACAGGGAGCAGATACGCAGTATTTT
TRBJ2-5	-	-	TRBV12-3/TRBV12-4	CASRKADRETQYF	TGTGCCAGCCGAAAAGCAGATCGAGAGACCCAGTACTTC
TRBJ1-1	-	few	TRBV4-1	CASSLTGVWTEAFF	TGCGCCAGCAGCCTGACCGGGGTCTGGACTGAAGCTTTCTTT
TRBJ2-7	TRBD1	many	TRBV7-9	CASSRGQGDEQYF	TGTGCCAGCAGCCGAGGACAGGGGGACGAGCAGTACTTC
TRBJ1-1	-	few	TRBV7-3	CASTMRGKGPNTEAFF	TGTGCCAGCACCATGAGAGGAAAAGGACCTAACACTGAAGCTTTCTTT
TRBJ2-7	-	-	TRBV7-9	CASSETPYEQYF	TGTGCCAGCAGCGAAACACCCTACGAGCAGTACTTC